A single sample is the source of the 15 T cell receptor beta chains below, sequenced in a study of a mutant IDH1 vaccine in newly diagnosed glioma. The table came from immunoSEQ multiplex PCR; TCRdb's copy has only in-frame clones and leaves some out. The sample yields about 68,000 clones, 79% seen once. The sample's time point: baseline, week 1 (first vaccination visit). Noted treatment: pre-vaccination baseline after standard-of-care therapy. Specimen: PBMCs, collected from a glioma patient treated with radiotherapy, temozolomide or both. The receptor source for this set is a man aged 50 to 59 with glioma.

This clone was detected once. This chain uses TRBV19 with TRBJ1-1; D uncertain. The germline V and J ends were trimmed by 3 bases and 2 bases, with 10 bases remaining between them. Germline V gene lookup returns CDR1 LNHDA and CDR2 SQIVND (reference sequence). The CDR3 covers 14 residues. The CDR3 here is CASSIGQINTEAFF. CDR3 sequence (DNA): TGTGCCAGTAGTATCGGGCAGATTAACACTGAAGCTTTCTTT.

This rearrangement joins TRBV9 to TRBJ2-1; unclear D gene. V was trimmed by 2 bases and J by 9 bases, leaving 18 bases between them. This CDR3 has 15 residues. CDR1 SGDLS and CDR2 YYNGEE come from the germline V gene. The CDR3 reads CASSVPEPRATEQFF. CDR3 bases: TGTGCCAGCAGCGTCCCGGAGCCCCGTGCGACTGAGCAGTTCTTC.

The V gene is TRBV7-2, the J gene TRBJ1-4; D possibly corresponds to TRBD1 (6 bases). Germline CDR1 is SGHTA and CDR2 is FQGNSA. Trimming shortened V by 5 bases and J by 0 bases, and 10 bases separated the two germline ends. The CDR3 consists of 15 residues. CDR3 in amino acids: CASSQWTATNEKLFF. CDR3 DNA sequence: TGTGCCAGCAGCCAGTGGACAGCAACTAATGAAAAACTGTTTTTT.

This chain connects TRBV18 to TRBJ2-4, with a possible D match to TRBD2 (5 bases). Germline V gene lookup returns CDR1 KGHSH and CDR2 LQKENI. The CDR3 is made up of 13 amino acids. The V and J ends lost 5 bases and 7 bases respectively, with 12 bases between them. The CDR3 DNA sequence: TGTGCCAGCTCAATGTTAAGGGAGAACATTCAGTACTTC. Amino acids: CASSMLRENIQYF.

The chain couples TRBV10-3 to TRBJ1-1; D call uncertain. The germline V gene encodes CDR1 ENHRY and CDR2 SYGVKD. Between the trimmed V and J ends, which lost 6 bases and 1 base, there was a span of 9 bases. The CDR3 extends over 13 amino acids. The CDR3 sequence: CAISRQGNTEAFF. The DNA of the CDR3 is TGTGCCATCAGCCGCCAAGGGAACACTGAAGCTTTCTTT.

The CDR3 DNA reads TGCGCCAGCAGCTTGGAGCGGGGCGTAATCGGGGAGCAGTACTTC. Its translation is CASSLERGVIGEQYF. The chain uses TRBV5-1 and TRBJ2-7; TRBD2 agrees at 7 bases. Trimming at V came to 0 bases and at J to 7 bases, leaving 10 bases not matched to a gene. This CDR3 comprises 15 residues. CDR1 and CDR2 (germline): SGHRS, YFSETQ.

The chain carries TRBV28 and TRBJ1-4; D might be TRBD1 (6 bases). V lost 11 bases and J lost 3, with 13 bases in between. The CDR3 is made up of 13 amino acids. From germline, CDR1 is MDHEN and CDR2 SYDVKM. This CDR3 reads CAARRGSNEKLFF. DNA of the CDR3: TGTGCCGCGAGAAGGGGGTCTAATGAAAAACTGTTTTTT.

The chain employs TRBV9 and TRBJ2-2; TRBD1 agrees at 10 bases. Germline assignment: CDR1 SGDLS and CDR2 YYNGEE. The length of the CDR3 is 16 residues. V lost 4 bases to trimming and J lost 7 bases; unmatched junction nucleotides: 10. Here the CDR3 DNA reads TGTGCCAGCAGCTCCCGGGGACAGGGGTTTGACGGGGAGCTGTTTTTT. Translating gives CASSSRGQGFDGELFF.

The chain recombines TRBV6-5 with TRBJ1-1, with TRBD1 matching over 7 bases. Germline CDR1 MNHEY, CDR2 SVGAGI. The length of the CDR3 is 15 residues. Unmatched junction bases numbered 11, after V lost 7 bases and J lost 3 bases. CDR3 DNA sequence: TGTGCCAGCACCGGGACAGCGCGGGGGGACACTGAAGCTTTCTTT. Encoded protein: CASTGTARGDTEAFF.

This chain links TRBV9 with TRBJ2-2; possibly TRBD1 for D (5 bases). Germline V gives CDR1 SGDLS, CDR2 YYNGEE. The V and J ends lost 1 base and 3 bases respectively, with 19 bases between them. The CDR3 is made up of 18 amino acids. The CDR3 region is CASSVKTWGARDTGELFF. Here the CDR3 DNA reads TGTGCCAGCAGCGTAAAAACCTGGGGCGCTCGGGACACCGGGGAGCTGTTTTTT.

This clone has a handful of counts. This chain connects TRBV28 to TRBJ2-5; 10 positions agree with TRBD2. CDR1 and CDR2 from the germline V gene are MDHEN and SYDVKM. The trim removed 5 bases at V and 4 bases at J, leaving 10 bases unmatched. This CDR3 contains 16 residues. The CDR3 DNA follows: TGTGCCAGCAGTCGTGGGGAGCGGGGGGGCGGAGAGACCCAGTACTTC. The encoded protein is CASSRGERGGGETQYF.

This clone was seen only a few times. The rearrangement joins TRBV6-5 to TRBJ2-7; D is possibly TRBD1 (6 bases). The length of the CDR3 is 15 residues. From germline, CDR1 is MNHEY and CDR2 SVGAGI. V was trimmed by 0 bases and J by 1 base, leaving 10 bases between them. The chain's CDR3 is CASSYSGTTSYEQYF. In DNA, the CDR3 is TGTGCCAGCAGTTACTCAGGGACAACTTCCTACGAGCAGTACTTC.

The chain recombines TRBV5-1 with TRBJ1-4; a possible D gene is TRBD1 (5 bases). This CDR3 contains 13 residues. The germline gives CDR1 SGHRS, CDR2 YFSETQ. The ends were cut back, 10 bases at V and 4 bases at J, with 14 bases in the middle. The DNA for the CDR3 is TGCGCCGGGGCGGGGGGAGGTAATGAAAAACTGTTTTTT. It specifies CAGAGGGNEKLFF.

The V gene is TRBV7-2, the J gene TRBJ2-5; 10 bases agree with TRBD2. Unmatched junction bases numbered 2, after V lost 0 bases and J lost 4 bases. This CDR3 has 15 residues. Germline CDR1 and CDR2: SGHTA and FQGNSA. This chain's CDR3 is CASSLASSGGETQYF. The CDR3 DNA is TGTGCCAGCAGCTTAGCGTCTAGCGGGGGAGAGACCCAGTACTTC.

This chain uses TRBV4-2 with TRBJ2-5; TRBD1 aligns across 8 bases. Germline-derived CDR1 and CDR2 are LGHNA and YNFKEQ. Trimming removed 4 bases from V and 4 bases from J; junction bases left unmatched: 8. There are 15 residues in the CDR3. CDR3 protein: CASSRGQEWGETQYF. The CDR3 DNA reads as TGTGCCAGCAGCCGGGGACAGGAATGGGGAGAGACCCAGTACTTC.